This record concerns one TCR beta chain sequence. Its specificity is not known. The data originate from a study of CD8 T cells in ankylosing spondylitis. General observations from the study: Within peripheral blood, clones linked to disease were CD8+ and relatively rare. In ankylosing spondylitis blood, a motif of several highly homologous TCR beta variants appeared characteristic.

Quantitative molecular-barcoded 5'-RACE generated the TCR beta libraries. In TCRdb, the 5' RACE reads were re-called with MiXCR into one record per CDR3 protein. The data hold about 250,000 distinct CDR3 sequences, with roughly 32% observed a single time. V lost 0 bases and J 3 bases, leaving 13 bases between the germline ends. Germline assignment: CDR1 SGHRS and CDR2 YFSETQ. The CDR3 is 16 residues long. Input material: blood, either unsorted or a sorted T cell fraction (not recorded which). The TCR originated in a male donor with ankylosing spondylitis or in good health (not recorded which). The chain has TRBV5-1 and TRBJ2-1, with D perhaps matching TRBD1 or TRBD2 (5 bases each). DNA of the CDR3: TGCGCCAGCAGCTTGGTTCGTGGGGGAGACTACAATGAGCAGTTCTTC. This gives the protein CASSLVRGGDYNEQFF. Using reference TRBV5-1 and TRBJ2-1 for the parts outside the CDR3, the full variable domain is KAGVTQTPRYLIKTRGQQVTLSCSPISGHRSVSWYQQTPGQGLQFLFEYFSETQRNKGNFPGRFSGRQFSNSRSEMNVSTLELGDSALYLCASSLVRGGDYNEQFFGPGTRLTVL.